These T cell receptor beta chains were read from a single sample in a study of radiotherapy plus CTLA-4 blockade in lung cancer. Profiling relied on immunoSEQ multiplex PCR, and the TCRdb table lists in-frame clones only, not all of them. The data show 50,000 to 65,000 clones, around four fifths seen once. Here the sequenced sample was peripheral blood, taken from a patient treated with radiotherapy plus ipilimumab. These receptors were obtained from a human donor with non-small cell lung cancer who had a partial response to radiotherapy plus ipilimumab. Each CDR3 is given with its conserved first and last residue. D genes are given only for firm matches. Size is stated for part of the rows, as once, few or many counts, or as a class when the clone is expanded.

len | j_gene | abundance | v_gene | d_gene | CDR3aa | CDR3nt
14 | TRBJ2-2 | NA | TRBV11-3 | NA | CASSPRLGTGELFF | TGTGCCAGCAGCCCTCGACTTGGCACCGGGGAGCTGTTTTTT
12 | TRBJ2-5 | NA | TRBV18 | NA | CASSTLGETQYF | TGTGCCAGCTCAACCCTCGGAGAGACCCAGTACTTC
17 | TRBJ1-4 | NA | TRBV9 | NA | CASSVTPRTATNEKLFF | TGTGCCAGCAGCGTAACCCCCCGGACAGCAACTAATGAAAAACTGTTTTTT
14 | TRBJ2-4 | few | TRBV28 | TRBD2 | CASSLGGVKNIQYF | TGTGCCAGCAGTTTAGGGGGGGTCAAAAACATTCAGTACTTC
12 | TRBJ2-5 | NA | TRBV5-1 | NA | CASSLAGETQYF | TGCGCCAGCAGCTTGGCGGGTGAGACCCAGTACTTC
14 | TRBJ2-7 | few | TRBV5-1 | NA | CASSLDPGMGEQYF | TGCGCCAGCAGCTTGGATCCAGGGATGGGCGAGCAGTACTTC
13 | TRBJ2-3 | NA | TRBV9 | NA | CASSLRQGDTQYF | TGTGCCAGCAGCTTGAGGCAGGGGGATACGCAGTATTTT
12 | TRBJ2-7 | NA | TRBV6-1 | TRBD1 | CASSDRGREQYF | TGTGCCAGCAGTGACAGGGGGCGCGAGCAGTACTTC
17 | TRBJ2-1 | NA | TRBV19 | NA | CASSIWAAGRLYNEQFF | TGTGCCAGTAGTATTTGGGCTGCAGGGAGGCTTTACAATGAGCAGTTCTTC
14 | TRBJ1-1 | few | TRBV19 | NA | CASSPLTGYTEAFF | TGTGCCAGTAGTCCCCTCACAGGGTACACTGAAGCTTTCTTT
14 | TRBJ1-3 | NA | TRBV10-2 | NA | CASSETDSGNTIYF | TGCGCCAGCAGTGAGACGGACAGCGGAAACACCATATATTTT
15 | TRBJ2-7 | few | TRBV7-9 | TRBD2 | CASSLTGTSAYEQYF | TGTGCCAGCAGCTTAACAGGGACTAGCGCTTACGAGCAGTACTTC
18 | TRBJ2-3 | NA | TRBV7-2 | TRBD2 | CASSQPGLAGGRADTQYF | TGTGCCAGCAGCCAACCGGGACTAGCGGGGGGTAGGGCAGATACGCAGTATTTT
15 | TRBJ2-2 | NA | TRBV5-1 | TRBD1 | CASSSDRGNTGELFF | TGCGCCAGCAGCTCCGACAGGGGGAACACCGGGGAGCTGTTTTTT
16 | TRBJ2-1 | NA | TRBV9 | TRBD1 | CASSVGWQGAWNEQFF | TGTGCCAGCAGCGTAGGGTGGCAGGGGGCTTGGAATGAGCAGTTCTTC
14 | TRBJ2-2 | NA | TRBV9 | NA | CASSPTGPTGELFF | TGTGCCAGCAGCCCCACAGGGCCCACCGGGGAGCTGTTTTTT
18 | TRBJ2-1 | NA | TRBV19 | TRBD2 | CASSVGLAGRSSYNEQFF | TGTGCCAGTAGTGTCGGACTAGCGGGGCGAAGCTCCTACAATGAGCAGTTCTTC
15 | TRBJ2-7 | NA | TRBV10-1 | NA | CASSDFGTESYEQYF | TGCGCCAGCAGTGACTTCGGGACTGAATCCTACGAGCAGTACTTC
14 | TRBJ1-1 | NA | TRBV2 | NA | CASSEGRGITEAFF | TGTGCCAGCAGTGAAGGGAGAGGGATCACTGAAGCTTTCTTT
14 | TRBJ1-1 | NA | TRBV11-2 | TRBD1 | CASSLRQGIAEAFF | TGTGCCAGCAGCTTAAGACAGGGGATCGCTGAAGCTTTCTTT
13 | TRBJ1-2 | NA | TRBV6-1 | NA | CASSDRGVDGYTF | TGTGCCAGCAGTGACAGGGGAGTCGATGGCTACACCTTC
11 | TRBJ1-4 | NA | TRBV28 | NA | CASSLEEKLFF | TGTGCCAGCAGTTTAGAGGAAAAACTGTTTTTT
15 | TRBJ1-1 | NA | TRBV4-1 | TRBD1 | CASSQADREDTEAFF | TGCGCCAGCAGCCAAGCTGACAGGGAGGACACTGAAGCTTTCTTT
14 | TRBJ1-2 | NA | TRBV19 | NA | CASSAVVRGYGYTF | TGTGCCAGTAGTGCCGTGGTAAGGGGCTATGGCTACACCTTC
13 | TRBJ2-5 | NA | TRBV7-2 | NA | CASSLVTGETQYF | TGTGCCAGCAGCTTAGTAACGGGGGAGACCCAGTACTTC
12 | TRBJ1-1 | NA | TRBV7-9 | NA | CASSQQTVKAFF | TGTGCCAGCAGCCAACAGACCGTAAAGGCTTTCTTT
13 | TRBJ2-7 | few | TRBV14 | NA | CASKGGRSYEQYF | TGTGCCAGCAAAGGAGGCAGATCCTACGAGCAGTACTTC
17 | TRBJ1-2 | NA | TRBV28 | TRBD1 | CASKTGGDNRGLRGYTF | TGTGCCAGCAAAACGGGGGGGGACAACAGGGGTTTAAGGGGCTACACCTTC
13 | TRBJ1-2 | NA | TRBV29-1 | NA | CSVGERASYGYTF | TGCAGCGTTGGAGAGCGGGCAAGCTATGGCTACACCTTC
14 | TRBJ1-1 | NA | TRBV19 | NA | CASSMRVASTEAFF | TGTGCCAGTAGTATGAGGGTGGCTAGCACTGAAGCTTTCTTT